The next 13 T cell receptor beta chains were all read from a single sample in a study of OX40 agonist ivuxolimab in advanced cancers. Libraries were prepared by immunoSEQ multiplex PCR; TCRdb keeps only in-frame clonotypes and omits some of them. The sample yields around 100,000 clones, approximately 90% seen once. This specimen consisted of CD4+ or CD8+ T cells sorted from blood, obtained in a trial of the OX40 agonist ivuxolimab. These receptor sequences come from an adult with an advanced solid tumor such as melanoma, head and neck, liver or kidney cancer.

The chain is built from TRBV5-1 and TRBJ2-5, with TRBD2 matching 7 bases. The V gene end was trimmed by 3 bases and the J gene end by 5 bases; junction bases not matched to a gene: 4. Per germline, CDR1 SGHRS and CDR2 YFSETQ. This CDR3 contains 13 residues. CDR3 in DNA: TGCGCCAGCAGCTCCCTGGGAGGGGAGACCCAGTACTTC. This codes for CASSSLGGETQYF.

The J gene is TRBJ2-1, the V gene TRBV7-9; D is tentatively TRBD1 or TRBD2 (5 bases each). CDR3 length: 17 amino acids. CDR1 and CDR2 from the germline V gene are SEHNR and FQNEAQ (reference sequence). V dropped 2 bases and J dropped 0 bases, with 14 bases sitting between them. Here the CDR3 reads CASSLTLGVGSYNEQFF. CDR3 nucleotide sequence: TGTGCCAGCAGCTTAACCCTGGGGGTGGGCTCCTACAATGAGCAGTTCTTC. Filled out from reference TRBV7-9 and TRBJ2-1, the complete variable domain reads DTGVSQNPRHKITKRGQNVTFRCDPISEHNRLYWYRQTLGQGPEFLTYFQNEAQLEKSRLLSDRFSAERPKGSFSTLEIQRTEQGDSAMYLCASSLTLGVGSYNEQFFGPGTRLTVL.

The chain has TRBV7-2 and TRBJ1-4; 7 bases agree with TRBD1. V lost 5 bases and J lost 5; bases outside the gene matches: 5. CDR1 and CDR2 (germline): SGHTA, FQGNSA. The CDR3 totals 14 residues. The CDR3 region is CASSPDRRNEKLFF. CDR3 sequence (DNA): TGTGCCAGCAGCCCGGACAGGCGGAATGAAAAACTGTTTTTT.

This clone has only one observation. The V call is TRBV28, the J call TRBJ2-3; D gene ambiguous. The V and J ends lost 2 bases and 2 bases respectively, with 11 bases between them. CDR3 length: 15 residues. Germline V gene data show CDR1 as MDHEN and CDR2 as SYDVKM. This chain's CDR3 is CASSLAGANTDTQYF. CDR3 DNA: TGTGCCAGCAGTTTAGCAGGAGCAAACACAGATACGCAGTATTTT.

This rearrangement joins TRBV15 to TRBJ2-7, with TRBD2 matching over 12 bases. The CDR3 runs to 15 residues. Germline assignment: CDR1 LNHNV and CDR2 YYDKDF (reference sequence). V lost 3 bases, J lost 6 bases, and 6 bases stayed unmatched. CDR3 region: CATSSGLAGTSEQYF. The DNA of the CDR3 is TGTGCCACCAGCAGTGGACTAGCGGGAACTTCCGAGCAGTACTTC.

This clone occurred a few times. The sample holds other DNA sequences that translate to the same CDR3. V is TRBV6-5 and J is TRBJ2-6, with 7 bases identical to TRBD1. The germline CDR1 and CDR2 sequences are MNHEY and SVGAGI. V dropped 5 bases and J dropped 2; count of bases not matched to a gene: 3. This CDR3 comprises 15 residues. The CDR3 DNA is TGTGCCAGCAGTAAACAGGGGACTGGGGCCAACGTCCTGACTTTC. Translating it yields CASSKQGTGANVLTF.

This chain connects TRBV7-9 to TRBJ2-1; 11 bases fit TRBD2. V lost 5 bases, J lost 14 bases, and 14 bases stayed unmatched. The CDR3 length is 15 residues. Germline loops: CDR1 SEHNR, CDR2 FQNEAQ (reference sequence). This CDR3 is CASSIGTSGGSQEFF. In DNA form, the CDR3 reads TGTGCCAGCAGCATCGGGACTAGCGGAGGTTCCCAGGAGTTCTTC.

The chain carries TRBV7-2 and TRBJ2-7, with TRBD1 matching 8 bases. CDR1 and CDR2 (germline): SGHTA, FQGNSA. This CDR3 is built from 16 residues. The ends lost 5 bases at V and 1 base at J; junction bases unmatched: 10. CDR3 nucleotides: TGTGCCAGCAGCCTATCCCGGGACAGGCTTTCCTACGAGCAGTACTTC. Translated, it gives CASSLSRDRLSYEQYF.

Here the CDR3 reads CASSTSGQQETQYF. CDR3 nucleotides: TGTGCCAGTAGTACCTCGGGACAGCAAGAGACCCAGTACTTC. V gene TRBV19 combines with J gene TRBJ2-5; 7 bases fit TRBD1. Germline loops: CDR1 LNHDA, CDR2 SQIVND (reference sequence). The CDR3 extends over 14 amino acids. Trimming at V came to 4 bases and at J to 2 bases, leaving 4 bases not matched to a gene.

The chain has TRBV7-8 and TRBJ2-5; 12 bases line up with TRBD1. The CDR3 spans 14 residues. Germline V gene sequence: CDR1 SGHVS, CDR2 FQNEAQ. V was pared by 5 bases and J by 10 bases, with 8 bases of the junction left unmatched. CDR3 sequence reads: CASSPAGTGGHQYF. CDR3 coding DNA: TGTGCCAGCAGCCCGGCCGGGACAGGGGGCCACCAGTACTTC.

The chain is built from TRBV6-5 and TRBJ2-3; no clear D. The CDR3 is 13 residues long. Per the germline V gene, CDR1 is MNHEY and CDR2 is SVGAGI. V was cut by 4 bases and J by 4 bases, with 9 bases left in between. The CDR3 nucleotides read TGTGCCAGCAGTTCCCAGTACGCAGATACGCAGTATTTT. Translation gives CASSSQYADTQYF.

The chain couples TRBV4-2 to TRBJ2-6; tentative D call: TRBD1 (6 bases). The V and J ends lost 8 bases and 6 bases respectively, with 29 bases between them. CDR3 size: 19 residues. Germline V CDR1 and CDR2: LGHNA, YNFKEQ. The CDR3 DNA reads as TGTGCCAGCGAAGGCACCAACCCCAAACAGGGAGCTGAGGCCAACGTCCTGACTTTC. Translation: CASEGTNPKQGAEANVLTF.

In DNA, the CDR3 is TGCGCCAGCAGCCAAGACTTGATCTGGGGATACGAGCAGTACTTC. It encodes CASSQDLIWGYEQYF. The chain employs TRBV4-3 and TRBJ2-7; no definite D call. Germline V lookup: CDR1 LGHNA, CDR2 YSLEER. V was cut by 0 bases and J by 4 bases, with 13 bases left in between. This CDR3 has 15 residues.